The rows below give T cell receptor beta chains drawn from one sample of a study of CD8 T cells in ankylosing spondylitis. TCRdb reanalysed the 5' RACE reads using MiXCR and keeps one entry per CDR3 protein. This sample has 110,000 to 150,000 distinct CDR3 sequences; roughly 8.4% occur once, and the top ten carry about 7.3%. Sequences were obtained from synovial fluid, either unsorted or a sorted T cell fraction (not recorded which). These receptor sequences come from a male donor with ankylosing spondylitis. The CDR3 runs from the conserved cysteine through the conserved F or W. The order of the fields is V gene, CDR3 protein.

v_call: TRBV3-1; cdr3_aa: CASSRGTDTQHF
v_call: TRBV28; cdr3_aa: CASNESWDTRREKLFF
v_call: TRBV7-2; cdr3_aa: CASSLSGIAYNEQFF
v_call: TRBV2; cdr3_aa: CASSGVDRSYEQYF
v_call: TRBV5-1; cdr3_aa: CASSTGQDGETQYF
v_call: TRBV28; cdr3_aa: CASSSRTGGRREPQHF
v_call: TRBV28; cdr3_aa: CASSPFQGSHRGQFF
v_call: TRBV19; cdr3_aa: CASSTTWGYHEQYF
v_call: TRBV10-3; cdr3_aa: CAISGLASGRSNEQFF
v_call: TRBV27; cdr3_aa: CASSFWGVGNEQFF
v_call: TRBV6-5; cdr3_aa: CASRMKAPGSSGNTIYF
v_call: TRBV20-1; cdr3_aa: CSASVGDSTDTQYF
v_call: TRBV6-2/TRBV6-3; cdr3_aa: CASSYRDYEQYF
v_call: TRBV7-2; cdr3_aa: CASSQDSSYNYGYTF
v_call: TRBV4-1; cdr3_aa: CASSQRRQGSHTDTQYF
v_call: TRBV7-8; cdr3_aa: CASSSPTGATNEKLFF
v_call: TRBV7-8; cdr3_aa: CASSPRLASNEQFF
v_call: TRBV5-1; cdr3_aa: CASSREYSSYNEQFF
v_call: TRBV28; cdr3_aa: CASSYPPGQLYQPQHF
v_call: TRBV27; cdr3_aa: CASSLQTSGYNEQFF
v_call: TRBV24-1; cdr3_aa: CATSETRRGITDTQYF
v_call: TRBV7-2; cdr3_aa: CASSPDRYYEQYF
v_call: TRBV4-1; cdr3_aa: CASRPDRGSSVSGNTIYF
v_call: TRBV4-2; cdr3_aa: CASSQVATNTGELFF
v_call: TRBV20-1; cdr3_aa: CSASRPDRPLQYF
v_call: TRBV5-1; cdr3_aa: CASSFGTGDNEQFF
v_call: TRBV9; cdr3_aa: CASSPQQGLGDGYTF
v_call: TRBV6-5; cdr3_aa: CASNSRPPEMGLNTEAFF
v_call: TRBV20-1; cdr3_aa: CSARKQETQYF
v_call: TRBV9; cdr3_aa: CASTRGQNQETQYF
v_call: TRBV27; cdr3_aa: CASSFLGHSPLHF
v_call: TRBV6-1; cdr3_aa: CASSFDNGQGNTGELFF
v_call: TRBV12-3/TRBV12-4; cdr3_aa: CASSPGLAGVSYNEQFF
v_call: TRBV27; cdr3_aa: CASRLGGAGGYTF
v_call: TRBV7-8; cdr3_aa: CASSFGQGTYSPLHF
v_call: TRBV4-2; cdr3_aa: CASSHADGTAKPQHF
v_call: TRBV5-1; cdr3_aa: CASSLSGFGEQYF
v_call: TRBV28; cdr3_aa: CASGTMGGQRNEKLFF
v_call: TRBV12-3/TRBV12-4; cdr3_aa: CASSPLGPDQPQHF
v_call: TRBV11-2; cdr3_aa: CASSWGSGYGYTF
v_call: TRBV20-1; cdr3_aa: CSGSTASYQPQHF
v_call: TRBV29-1; cdr3_aa: CSVLTGTGYGYTF
v_call: TRBV7-2; cdr3_aa: CASSSQGRGDQYF
v_call: TRBV7-2; cdr3_aa: CASSLWSGGSDIQYF
v_call: TRBV30; cdr3_aa: CAWSAVGLSLYNEQFF
v_call: TRBV6-6; cdr3_aa: CASSYTGVIQYF